The 8 T cell receptor beta chains given below trace back to one sample, sequenced in a study of cytomegalovirus exposure and HLA in healthy donors. Primers for the PCR totalled 60 Vbeta and 13 Jbeta. Produced via immunoSEQ multiplex PCR; TCRdb's table is partial and in-frame only. The specimen's table records 150,000 to 250,000 clones. The specimen was PBMCs. The receptors come from a boy aged 5-17 years in good health and CMV-seronegative.

The chain has TRBV28 and TRBJ2-7; D might be TRBD2 (5 bases). The CDR3 has 13 amino acids. Germline V lookup: CDR1 MDHEN, CDR2 SYDVKM. V shed 1 base and J shed 3 bases, with 7 bases lying between them. CDR3 protein: CASSLYGDYEQYF. The CDR3 DNA follows: TGTGCCAGCAGTTTATACGGGGACTACGAGCAGTACTTC.

This chain uses TRBV27 with TRBJ2-7; TRBD2 might be the D (5 bases). CDR1 MNHEY and CDR2 SMNVEV come from the germline V gene (reference sequence). Trimming cost V 0 bases and J 3 bases, with 15 bases left between them. The CDR3 sequence is 16 residues long. CDR3 protein: CASSLSAGSPSYEQYF. The CDR3, as DNA: TGTGCCAGCAGTTTATCGGCGGGCAGCCCTAGCTACGAGCAGTACTTC.

The gene calls are TRBV9 and TRBJ2-2; TRBD2 agrees at 9 bases. V lost 5 bases and J lost 9; bases outside the gene matches: 8. Germline lookup yields CDR1 SGDLS and CDR2 YYNGEE. The CDR3 extends over 14 amino acids. The CDR3 DNA reads TGTGCCAGCAGTGCGGGGGGGGGAGAGCGGGAGCTGTTTTTT. It codes for CASSAGGGERELFF.

As DNA, the CDR3 is TGTGCCAGCAGTTACTCGCGGGCCCAGAACACTGAAGCTTTCTTT. This gives the protein CASSYSRAQNTEAFF. The rearrangement joins TRBV6-5 to TRBJ1-1; D is unresolved. Deletions cut 0 bases from V and 1 base from J, with 9 bases between. Germline V gene lookup returns CDR1 MNHEY and CDR2 SVGAGI. The CDR3 has 15 residues.

This sequence joins TRBV28 and TRBJ2-5; 9 nucleotides match TRBD1. The end of the DNA is better explained by TRBJ2-7, so the J call may be wrong. Germline CDR1 and CDR2: MDHEN and SYDVKM. There are 14 residues in the CDR3. CDR3 protein: CASSATGGEDEQYF. As DNA, the CDR3 is TGTGCCAGCAGCGCGACAGGGGGAGAGGACGAGCAGTACTTC.

CDR3 bases: TGTGCCAGCAGCCCCGGAACAACAGGGACCCAAGAGACCCAGTACTTC. Translated: CASSPGTTGTQETQYF. The V call is TRBV9, the J call TRBJ2-5; a weak D match, TRBD1 (6 bases). The V end was cut by 4 bases, the J end by 1 base, with 17 bases between. Germline V lookup: CDR1 SGDLS, CDR2 YYNGEE. This CDR3 comprises 16 residues.

The chain carries TRBV28 and TRBJ1-2; the D gene is possibly TRBD1 (5 bases). CDR1 and CDR2 (germline): MDHEN, SYDVKM. V dropped 6 bases and J dropped 2 bases, with 16 bases sitting between them. The length of the CDR3 is 15 residues. DNA for the CDR3: TGTGCCAGCAGCTCCGGCGGCAGGGAAAACTATGGCTACACCTTC. Translation gives CASSSGGRENYGYTF.

This rearrangement joins TRBV9 to TRBJ1-2, with 7 bases lining up with TRBD1. Trimming at V came to 3 bases and at J to 4 bases, leaving 3 bases not matched to a gene. Looked up from germline, CDR1 is SGDLS and CDR2 is YYNGEE. The length of the CDR3 is 13 residues. In DNA form, the CDR3 reads TGTGCCAGCAGCGGACAGGGAAGCTATGGCTACACCTTC. Its protein product is CASSGQGSYGYTF. Full variable domain (remainder filled in from reference TRBV9 and TRBJ1-2): DSGVTQTPKHLITATGQRVTLRCSPRSGDLSVYWYQQSLDQGLQFLIQYYNGEERAKGNILERFSAQQFPDLHSELNLSSLELGDSALYFCASSGQGSYGYTFGSGTRLTVV.